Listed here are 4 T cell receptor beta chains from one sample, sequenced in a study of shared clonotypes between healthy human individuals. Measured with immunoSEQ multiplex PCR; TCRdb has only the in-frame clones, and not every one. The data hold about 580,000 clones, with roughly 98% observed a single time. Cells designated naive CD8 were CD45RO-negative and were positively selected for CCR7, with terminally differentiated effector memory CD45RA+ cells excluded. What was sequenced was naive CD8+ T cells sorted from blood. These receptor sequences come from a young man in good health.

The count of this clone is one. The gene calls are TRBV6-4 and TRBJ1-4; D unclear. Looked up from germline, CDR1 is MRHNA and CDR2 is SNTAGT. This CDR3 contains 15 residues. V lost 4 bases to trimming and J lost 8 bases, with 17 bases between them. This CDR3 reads CASSGARRTDEKLFF. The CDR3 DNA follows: TGTGCCAGCAGTGGAGCCCGGCGGACTGACGAAAAACTGTTTTTT.

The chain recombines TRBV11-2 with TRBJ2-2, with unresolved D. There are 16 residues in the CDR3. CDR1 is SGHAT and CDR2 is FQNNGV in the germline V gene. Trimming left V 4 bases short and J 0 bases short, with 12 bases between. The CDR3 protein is CASSSWTSANTGELFF. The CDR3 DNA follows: TGTGCCAGCAGCTCCTGGACCTCCGCGAACACCGGGGAGCTGTTTTTT.

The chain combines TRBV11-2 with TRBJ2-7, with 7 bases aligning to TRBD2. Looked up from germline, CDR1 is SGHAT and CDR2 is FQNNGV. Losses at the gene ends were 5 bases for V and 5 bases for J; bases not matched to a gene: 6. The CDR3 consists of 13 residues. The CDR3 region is CASSQGGVDEQYF. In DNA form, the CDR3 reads TGTGCCAGCAGCCAGGGAGGGGTGGACGAGCAGTACTTC.

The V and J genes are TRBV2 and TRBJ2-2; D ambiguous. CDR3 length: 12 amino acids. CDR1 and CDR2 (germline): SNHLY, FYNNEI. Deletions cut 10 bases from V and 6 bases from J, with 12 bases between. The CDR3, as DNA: TGTGCCACCCGACCTGGGGCCGGGGAGCTGTTTTTT. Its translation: CATRPGAGELFF.